This T cell receptor beta chain was recorded in a study of T cells in Graves' hyperthyroidism and ophthalmopathy. General observations from the study: Median prediction lead before ophthalmopathy onset was about 6.5 months with the model. Blood also showed most of the thyroid clonotypes that were expanded above 0.001. Patients with ophthalmopathy were separated from those with stable hyperthyroidism by a 13 V-J model.

V shed 1 base and J 3 bases; nucleotides not matched to a gene: 0. CDR1 is DFQATT and CDR2 is SNEGSKA in the germline V gene (reference sequence). The CDR3 is made up of 15 amino acids. Note on this clonotype: Its antigen is not known.

PBMCs were sourced from less than 12 ml fresh peripheral blood. Researchers amplified the TCR beta CDR3 regions from RNA transcripts. TCR CDR3 regions were first amplified by RT-PCR with HTBI primers. Each CDR3 protein is one row after TCRdb ran MiXCR on the multiplex PCR reads. The sample includes about 380,000 distinct CDR3 sequences, about 14% seen only once; the top ten take around 19%. The gene calls are TRBV20-1 and TRBJ2-2, with 12 bases fitting TRBD2. The material sequenced was blood. The source of this sequence is a woman aged 30 to 39 with Graves' ophthalmopathy. The CDR3 sequence is CSARGTSGDTGELFF. The CDR3 coding sequence is TGCAGTGCTAGAGGGACTAGCGGGGACACCGGGGAGCTGTTTTTT.